This T cell receptor beta chain was obtained from a study of beta chain features in type 1 diabetes. Findings and caveats of the study: Shortening of TCRB CDR3s, moderate but significant, appeared in all four CD4+ subsets of Type 1 diabetes patients.

Per the germline V gene, CDR1 is MDHEN and CDR2 is SYDVKM. The CDR3 length is 9 residues. V shed 8 bases and J shed 9 bases, with 5 bases lying between them. This clone has only a few counts. What it binds is not known. The entirety of the isolated RNA underwent reverse transcription, so expressed TCRB transcripts were sequenced. Measured with immunoSEQ multiplex PCR; TCRdb has only the in-frame clones, and not every one. The sample has about 160,000 clones; just over 8% are singletons. The material sequenced was central memory CD4+ T cells from blood. This sequence joins TRBV28 and TRBJ1-5; the D is unclear. The TCR comes from a woman under 30 with type 1 diabetes. CDR3 sequence: CASGRPQHF. The CDR3 DNA reads as TGTGCCAGCGGCAGGCCCCAGCATTTT.